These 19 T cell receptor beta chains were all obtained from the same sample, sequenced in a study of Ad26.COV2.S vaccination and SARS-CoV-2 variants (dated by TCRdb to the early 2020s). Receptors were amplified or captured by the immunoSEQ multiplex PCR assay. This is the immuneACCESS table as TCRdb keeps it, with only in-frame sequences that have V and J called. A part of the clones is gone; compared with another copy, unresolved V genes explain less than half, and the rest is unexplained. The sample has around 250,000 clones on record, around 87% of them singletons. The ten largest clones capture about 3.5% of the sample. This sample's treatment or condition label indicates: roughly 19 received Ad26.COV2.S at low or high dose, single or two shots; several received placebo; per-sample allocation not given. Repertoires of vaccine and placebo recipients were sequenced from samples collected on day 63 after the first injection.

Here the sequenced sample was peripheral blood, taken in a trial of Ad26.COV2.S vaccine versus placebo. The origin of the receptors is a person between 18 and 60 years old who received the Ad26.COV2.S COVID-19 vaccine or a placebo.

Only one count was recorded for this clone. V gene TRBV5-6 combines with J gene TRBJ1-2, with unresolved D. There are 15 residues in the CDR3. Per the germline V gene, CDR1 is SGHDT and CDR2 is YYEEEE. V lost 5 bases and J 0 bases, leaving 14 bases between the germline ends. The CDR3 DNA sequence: TGTGCCAGCAGTTTCCGCCGGGCAGCTAACTATGGCTACACCTTC. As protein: CASSFRRAANYGYTF.

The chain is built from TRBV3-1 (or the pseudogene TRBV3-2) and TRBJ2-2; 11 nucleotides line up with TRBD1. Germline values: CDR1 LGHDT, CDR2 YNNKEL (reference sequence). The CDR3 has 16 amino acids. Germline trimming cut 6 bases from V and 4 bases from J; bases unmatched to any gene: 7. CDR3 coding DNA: TGTGCCAGCAGAATTACCGGGACAGGGGGCACCGGGGAGCTGTTTTTT. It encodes CASRITGTGGTGELFF.

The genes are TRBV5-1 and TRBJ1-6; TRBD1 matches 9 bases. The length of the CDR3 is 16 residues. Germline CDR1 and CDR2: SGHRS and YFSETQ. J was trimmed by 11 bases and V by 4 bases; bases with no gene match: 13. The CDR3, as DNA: TGCGCCAGCAGCAGCACAGTGGGGACAGGGCCCGCACCCCTCCACTTT. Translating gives CASSSTVGTGPAPLHF.

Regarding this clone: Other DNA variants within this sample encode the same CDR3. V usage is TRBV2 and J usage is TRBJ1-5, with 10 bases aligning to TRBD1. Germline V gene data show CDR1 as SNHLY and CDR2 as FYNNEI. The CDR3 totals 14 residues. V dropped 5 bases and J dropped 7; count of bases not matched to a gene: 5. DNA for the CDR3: TGTGCCAGCAGTCGGACAGGGGGTCGGCAGCCCCAGCATTTT. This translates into CASSRTGGRQPQHF.

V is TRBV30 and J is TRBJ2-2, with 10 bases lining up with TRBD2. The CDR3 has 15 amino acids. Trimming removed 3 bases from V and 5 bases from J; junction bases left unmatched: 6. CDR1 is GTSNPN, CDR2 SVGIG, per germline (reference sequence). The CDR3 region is CAWRVAGGGTGELFF. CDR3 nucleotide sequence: TGTGCCTGGAGAGTAGCGGGAGGTGGTACCGGGGAGCTGTTTTTT.

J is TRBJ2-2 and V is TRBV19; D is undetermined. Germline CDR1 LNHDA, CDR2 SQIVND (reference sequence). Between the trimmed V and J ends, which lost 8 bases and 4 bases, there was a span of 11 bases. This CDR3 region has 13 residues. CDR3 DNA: TGTGCCAGTCGAAGGGCTAGCACCGGGGAGCTGTTTTTT. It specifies CASRRASTGELFF.

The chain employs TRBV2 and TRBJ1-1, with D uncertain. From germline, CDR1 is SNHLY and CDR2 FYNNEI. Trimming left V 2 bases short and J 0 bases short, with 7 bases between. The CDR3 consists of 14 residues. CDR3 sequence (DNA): TGTGCCAGCAGTGAACTTTTTATGAACACTGAAGCTTTCTTT. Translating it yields CASSELFMNTEAFF.

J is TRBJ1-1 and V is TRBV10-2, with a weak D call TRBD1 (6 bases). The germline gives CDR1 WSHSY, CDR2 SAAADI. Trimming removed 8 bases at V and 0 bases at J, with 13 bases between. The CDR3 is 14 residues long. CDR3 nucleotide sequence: TGCGCCAGCCGATTACAGGGTATGAACACTGAAGCTTTCTTT. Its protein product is CASRLQGMNTEAFF.

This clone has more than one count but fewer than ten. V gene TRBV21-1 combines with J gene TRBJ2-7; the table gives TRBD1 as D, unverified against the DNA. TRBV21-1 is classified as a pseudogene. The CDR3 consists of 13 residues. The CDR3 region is CASVTWTGHLQYF. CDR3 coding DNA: TGTGCCAGCGTAACATGGACAGGGCACTTGCAGTACTTC.

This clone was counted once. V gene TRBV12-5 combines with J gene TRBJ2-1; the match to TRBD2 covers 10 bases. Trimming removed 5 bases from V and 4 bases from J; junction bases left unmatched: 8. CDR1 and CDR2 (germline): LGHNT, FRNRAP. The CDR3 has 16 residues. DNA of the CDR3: TGTGCTAGTGGTCCACCCGGACTAGCGGTTTACAATGAGCAGTTCTTC. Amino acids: CASGPPGLAVYNEQFF. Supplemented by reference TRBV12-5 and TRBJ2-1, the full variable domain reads DARVTQTPRHKVTEMGQEVTMRCQPILGHNTVFWYRQTMMQGLELLAYFRNRAPLDDSGMPKDRFSAEMPDATLATLKIQPSEPRDSAVYFCASGPPGLAVYNEQFFGPGTRLTVL.

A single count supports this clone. This CDR3 reads CASSWVTSALLSYNEQFF. CDR3 in DNA: TGCGCCAGCAGCTGGGTGACTAGCGCCCTACTCTCGTACAATGAGCAGTTCTTC. This chain uses TRBV5-1 with TRBJ2-1, with 8 bases fitting TRBD2. In germline, CDR1 is SGHRS, CDR2 YFSETQ. This CDR3 has 18 amino acids. The ends lost 3 bases at V and 4 bases at J; junction bases unmatched: 15.

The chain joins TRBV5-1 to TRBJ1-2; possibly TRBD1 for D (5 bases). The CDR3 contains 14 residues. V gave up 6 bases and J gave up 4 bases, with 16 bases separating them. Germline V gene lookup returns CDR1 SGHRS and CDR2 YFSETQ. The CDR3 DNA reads TGCGCCAGCACCCGGGACCAACAAATCTATGGCTACACCTTC. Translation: CASTRDQQIYGYTF.

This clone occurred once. The CDR3 DNA sequence: TGCGCCAGCAGCCAAGTGGAGGGGTCTAACTATGGCTACACCTTC. Translated, it gives CASSQVEGSNYGYTF. This rearrangement joins TRBV4-1 to TRBJ1-2, with D possibly matching TRBD1 (5 bases). CDR1 MGHRA and CDR2 YSYEKL come from the germline V gene. The CDR3 sequence is 15 residues long. The V end was cut by 1 base, the J end by 0 bases, with 9 bases between.

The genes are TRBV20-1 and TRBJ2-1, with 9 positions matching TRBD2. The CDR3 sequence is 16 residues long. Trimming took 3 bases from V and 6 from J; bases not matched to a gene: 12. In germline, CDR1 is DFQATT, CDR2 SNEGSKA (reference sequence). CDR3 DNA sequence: TGCAGTGCTAGTCACCCTCTAGCGGGAATTGTCAATGAGCAGTTCTTC. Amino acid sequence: CSASHPLAGIVNEQFF.

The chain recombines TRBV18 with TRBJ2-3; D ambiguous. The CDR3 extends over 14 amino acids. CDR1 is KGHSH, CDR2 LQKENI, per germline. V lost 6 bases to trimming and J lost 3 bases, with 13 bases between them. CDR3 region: CASSSQEITDTQYF. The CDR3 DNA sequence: TGTGCCAGCTCGAGCCAGGAAATAACAGATACGCAGTATTTT.

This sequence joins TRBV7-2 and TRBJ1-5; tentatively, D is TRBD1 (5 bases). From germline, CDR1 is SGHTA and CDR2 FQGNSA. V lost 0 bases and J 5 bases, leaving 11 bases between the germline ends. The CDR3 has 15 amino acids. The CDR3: CASSLARGRDQPQHF. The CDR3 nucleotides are TGTGCCAGCAGCTTAGCGAGGGGCAGGGATCAGCCCCAGCATTTT.

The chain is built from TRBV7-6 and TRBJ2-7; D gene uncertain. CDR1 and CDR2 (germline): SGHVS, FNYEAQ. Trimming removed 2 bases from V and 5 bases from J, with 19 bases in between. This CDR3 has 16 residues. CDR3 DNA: TGTGCCAGCAGCTTATACCGGCAGAGGTTAGAGCACGAGCAGTACTTC. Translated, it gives CASSLYRQRLEHEQYF.

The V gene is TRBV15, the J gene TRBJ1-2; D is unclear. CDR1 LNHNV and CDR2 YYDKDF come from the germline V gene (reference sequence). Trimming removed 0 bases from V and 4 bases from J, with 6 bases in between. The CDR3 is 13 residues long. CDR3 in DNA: TGTGCCACCAGCAGAGATGGCAGCTATGGCTACACCTTC. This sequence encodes CATSRDGSYGYTF.

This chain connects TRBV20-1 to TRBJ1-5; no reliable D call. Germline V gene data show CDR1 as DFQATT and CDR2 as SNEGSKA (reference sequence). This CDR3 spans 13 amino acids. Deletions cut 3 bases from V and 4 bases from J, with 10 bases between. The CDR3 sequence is CSASPGVNQPQHF. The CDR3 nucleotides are TGCAGTGCTAGTCCCGGGGTAAATCAGCCCCAGCATTTT.